This T cell receptor (beta chain) was recorded in a study of shared clonotypes between healthy human individuals. Remarks on this clone: What it recognizes is unknown. This specimen includes other DNA sequences encoding the same CDR3.

Sequencing was performed with immunoSEQ multiplex PCR; in TCRdb, only in-frame clones are kept and a portion is missing. The sample has roughly 2,300,000 clones; under 95% are singletons. Overall study results and limits: Shared across several donors were approximately 5% of the naive CD4 clonotypes.

V was trimmed by 2 bases and J by 3 bases, leaving 7 bases between them. Germline V CDR1 and CDR2: MNHNS, SASEGT. The CDR3 totals 13 residues. The chain links TRBV6-1 to TRBJ1-2; D is unclear. Sample: naive CD4+ T cells from PBMCs. Subset denoted: CD45RA+ positively selected. The receptor's source is a man aged 18 to 29 in good health. Some clones in this sample may be carry-over from other donors' samples. This CDR3 reads CASSERGDYGYTF. The CDR3 nucleotides are TGTGCCAGCAGTGAACGAGGCGACTATGGCTACACCTTC.